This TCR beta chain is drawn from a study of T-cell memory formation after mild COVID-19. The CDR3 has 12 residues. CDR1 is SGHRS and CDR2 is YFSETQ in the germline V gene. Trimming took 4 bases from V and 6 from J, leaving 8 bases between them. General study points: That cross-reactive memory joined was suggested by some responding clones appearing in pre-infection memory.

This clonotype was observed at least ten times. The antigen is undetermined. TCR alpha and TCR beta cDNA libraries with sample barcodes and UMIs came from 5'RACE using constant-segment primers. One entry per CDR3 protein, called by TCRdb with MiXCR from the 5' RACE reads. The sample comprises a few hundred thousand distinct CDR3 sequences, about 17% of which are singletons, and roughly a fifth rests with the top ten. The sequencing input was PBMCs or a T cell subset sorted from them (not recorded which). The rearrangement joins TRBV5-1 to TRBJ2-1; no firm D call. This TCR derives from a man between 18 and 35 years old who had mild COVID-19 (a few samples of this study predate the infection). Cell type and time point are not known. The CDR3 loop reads CASSILGNEQFF. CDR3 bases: TGCGCCAGCAGCATCCTAGGCAATGAGCAGTTCTTC. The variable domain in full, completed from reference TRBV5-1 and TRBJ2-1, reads KAGVTQTPRYLIKTRGQQVTLSCSPISGHRSVSWYQQTPGQGLQFLFEYFSETQRNKGNFPGRFSGRQFSNSRSEMNVSTLELGDSALYLCASSILGNEQFFGPGTRLTVL.